The present entry profiles one T cell receptor (beta chain) with its context. This record comes from a study of CD8 T cells in ankylosing spondylitis. Per the germline V gene, CDR1 is SNHLY and CDR2 is FYNNEI. CDR3 length: 13 amino acids. Trimming stripped 5 bases from V and 3 bases from J, with 10 bases between. Quantitative 5'-RACE with molecular barcodes produced the TCR beta libraries. In TCRdb, the 5' RACE reads were re-called with MiXCR into one record per CDR3 protein. The sample gives about 140,000 distinct CDR3 sequences, about a third of which show up once; about 6.3% is in the top ten. The receptor was isolated from a male donor with ankylosing spondylitis. Specimen: synovial fluid, either unsorted or a sorted T cell fraction (not recorded which). The chain recombines TRBV2 with TRBJ2-5, with D perhaps being TRBD1 or TRBD2 (5 bases each). In nucleotides, the CDR3 is TGTGCCAGCAGTTCCGGGACGAAAGAGACCCAGTACTTC. It yields the protein CASSSGTKETQYF.